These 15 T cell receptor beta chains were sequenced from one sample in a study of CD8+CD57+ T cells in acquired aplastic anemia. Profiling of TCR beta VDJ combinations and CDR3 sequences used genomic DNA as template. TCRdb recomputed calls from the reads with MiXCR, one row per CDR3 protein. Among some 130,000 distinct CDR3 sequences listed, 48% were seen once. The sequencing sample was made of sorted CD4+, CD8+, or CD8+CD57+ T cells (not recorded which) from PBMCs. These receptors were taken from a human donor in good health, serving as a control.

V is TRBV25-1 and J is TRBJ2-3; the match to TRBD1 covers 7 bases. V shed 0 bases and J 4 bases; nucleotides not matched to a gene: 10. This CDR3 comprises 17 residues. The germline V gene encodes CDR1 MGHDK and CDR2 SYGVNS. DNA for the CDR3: TGTGCCAGCAGTGAATATTATCACCCTGACAGGGCAGATACGCAGTATTTT. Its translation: CASSEYYHPDRADTQYF. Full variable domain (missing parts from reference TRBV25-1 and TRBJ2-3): EADIYQTPRYLVIGTGKKITLECSQTMGHDKMYWYQQDPGMELHLIHYSYGVNSTEKGDLSSESTVSRIRTEHFPLTLESARPSHTSQYLCASSEYYHPDRADTQYFGPGTRLTVL.

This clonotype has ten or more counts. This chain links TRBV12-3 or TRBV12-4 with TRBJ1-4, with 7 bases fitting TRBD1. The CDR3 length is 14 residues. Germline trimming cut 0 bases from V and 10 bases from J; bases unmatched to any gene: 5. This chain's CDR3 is CASSLAQGGGKLFF. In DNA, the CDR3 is TGTGCCAGCAGTTTAGCCCAGGGGGGTGGAAAACTGTTTTTT.

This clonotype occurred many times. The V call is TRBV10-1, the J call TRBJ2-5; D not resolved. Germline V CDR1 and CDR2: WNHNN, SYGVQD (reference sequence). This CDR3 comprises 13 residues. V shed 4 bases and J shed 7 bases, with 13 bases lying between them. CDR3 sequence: CASSAGLKGTQYF. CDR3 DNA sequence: TGCGCCAGCAGTGCCGGCCTCAAGGGGACCCAGTACTTC.

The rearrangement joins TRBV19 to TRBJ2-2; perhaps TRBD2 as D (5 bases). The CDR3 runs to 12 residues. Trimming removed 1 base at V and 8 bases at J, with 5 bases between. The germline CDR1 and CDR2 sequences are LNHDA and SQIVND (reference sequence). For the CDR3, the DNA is TGTGCCAGTAGTATAGGAGGGGGGGAGCTGTTTTTT. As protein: CASSIGGGELFF.

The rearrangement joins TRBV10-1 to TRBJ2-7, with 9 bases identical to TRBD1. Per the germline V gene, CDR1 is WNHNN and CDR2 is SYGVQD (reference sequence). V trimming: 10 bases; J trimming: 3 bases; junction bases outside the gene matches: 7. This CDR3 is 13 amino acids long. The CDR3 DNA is TGCGCCAAGACCGGGACAGGGATCTACGAGCAGTACTTC. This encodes CAKTGTGIYEQYF.

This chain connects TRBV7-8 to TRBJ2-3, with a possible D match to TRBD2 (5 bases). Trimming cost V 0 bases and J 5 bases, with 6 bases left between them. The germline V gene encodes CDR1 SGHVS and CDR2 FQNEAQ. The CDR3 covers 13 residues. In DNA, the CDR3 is TGTGCCAGCAGCTTAGCCGGAGGAGATACGCAGTATTTT. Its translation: CASSLAGGDTQYF.

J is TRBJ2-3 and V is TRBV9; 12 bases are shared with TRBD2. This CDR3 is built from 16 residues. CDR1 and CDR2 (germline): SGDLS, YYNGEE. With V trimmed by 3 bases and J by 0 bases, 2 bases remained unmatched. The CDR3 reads CASSETSGGSTDTQYF. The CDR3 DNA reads TGTGCCAGCAGCGAGACTAGCGGGGGAAGCACAGATACGCAGTATTTT. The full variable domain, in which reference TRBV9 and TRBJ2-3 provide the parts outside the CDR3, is DSGVTQTPKHLITATGQRVTLRCSPRSGDLSVYWYQQSLDQGLQFLIQYYNGEERAKGNILERFSAQQFPDLHSELNLSSLELGDSALYFCASSETSGGSTDTQYFGPGTRLTVL.

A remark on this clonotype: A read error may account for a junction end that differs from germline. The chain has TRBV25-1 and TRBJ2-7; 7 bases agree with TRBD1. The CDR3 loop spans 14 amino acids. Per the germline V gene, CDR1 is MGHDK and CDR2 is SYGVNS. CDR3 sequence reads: CASSNRGQQSEQYF. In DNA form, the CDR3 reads TGCGCCAGCAGTAACCGGGGACAGCAATCCGAGCAGTACTTC.

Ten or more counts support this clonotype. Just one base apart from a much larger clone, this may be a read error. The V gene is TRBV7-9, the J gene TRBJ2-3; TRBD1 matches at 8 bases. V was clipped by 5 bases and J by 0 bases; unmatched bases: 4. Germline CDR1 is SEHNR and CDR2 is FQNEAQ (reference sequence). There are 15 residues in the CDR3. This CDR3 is CASSEWTGSTDTQYF. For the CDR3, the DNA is TGTGCCAGCAGCGAGTGGACAGGGAGCACAGATACGCAGTATTTT.

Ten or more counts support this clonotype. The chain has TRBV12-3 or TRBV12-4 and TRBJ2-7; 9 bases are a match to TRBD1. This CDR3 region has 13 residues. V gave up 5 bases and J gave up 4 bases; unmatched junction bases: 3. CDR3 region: CASSRGQGYEQYF. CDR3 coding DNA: TGTGCCAGCAGTCGAGGACAGGGGTACGAGCAGTACTTC.

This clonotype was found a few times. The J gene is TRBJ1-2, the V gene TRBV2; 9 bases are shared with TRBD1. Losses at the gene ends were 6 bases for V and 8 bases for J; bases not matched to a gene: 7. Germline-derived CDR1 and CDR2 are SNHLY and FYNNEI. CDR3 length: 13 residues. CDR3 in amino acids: CASRGDRVKGYTF. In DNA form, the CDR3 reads TGTGCCAGCAGGGGGGACAGGGTAAAGGGCTACACCTTC.

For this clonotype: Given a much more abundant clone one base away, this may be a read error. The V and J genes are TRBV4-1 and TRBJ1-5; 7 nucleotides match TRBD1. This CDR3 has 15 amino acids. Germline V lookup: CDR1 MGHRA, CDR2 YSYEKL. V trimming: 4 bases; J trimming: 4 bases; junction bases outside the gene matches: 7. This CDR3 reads CASSRERDRNQPQHF. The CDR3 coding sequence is TGCGCCAGCAGCCGAGAACGGGACAGAAATCAGCCCCAGCATTTT.

This CDR3 is CASSRTRGTRGATNEKLFF. The CDR3 DNA reads as TGTGCCAGCAGCCGCACCAGGGGGACCCGGGGGGCAACTAATGAAAAACTGTTTTTT. This chain links TRBV3-1 with TRBJ1-4; TRBD1 matches 7 bases. The V and J ends lost 4 bases and 0 bases, in that order; junction bases with no gene match: 14. CDR3 length: 19 residues. Germline loops: CDR1 LGHDT, CDR2 YNNKEL (reference sequence). Variable domain in full (rest from reference TRBV3-1 and TRBJ1-4): DTAVSQTPKYLVTQMGNDKSIKCEQNLGHDTMYWYKQDSKKFLKIMFSYNNKELIINETVPNRFSPKSPDKAHLNLHINSLELGDSAVYFCASSRTRGTRGATNEKLFFGSGTQLSVL.

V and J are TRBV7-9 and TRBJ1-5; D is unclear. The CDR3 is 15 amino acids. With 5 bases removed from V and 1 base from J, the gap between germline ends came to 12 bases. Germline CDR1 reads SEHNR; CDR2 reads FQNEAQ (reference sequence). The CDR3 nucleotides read TGTGCCAGCAGCGCTTCGACGAGGAGCAATCAGCCCCAGCATTTT. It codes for CASSASTRSNQPQHF.

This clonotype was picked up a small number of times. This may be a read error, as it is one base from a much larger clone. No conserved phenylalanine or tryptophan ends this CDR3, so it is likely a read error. CDR3 DNA: TGCAGTACTAGAGTTGCGGGGAAAGAGACCCAGTACTCC. Its protein product is CSTRVAGKETQYS. The chain combines TRBV20-1 with TRBJ2-5; D possibly corresponds to TRBD2 (6 bases). Germline-derived CDR1 and CDR2 are DFQATT and SNEGSKA (reference sequence). The CDR3 extends over 13 amino acids.